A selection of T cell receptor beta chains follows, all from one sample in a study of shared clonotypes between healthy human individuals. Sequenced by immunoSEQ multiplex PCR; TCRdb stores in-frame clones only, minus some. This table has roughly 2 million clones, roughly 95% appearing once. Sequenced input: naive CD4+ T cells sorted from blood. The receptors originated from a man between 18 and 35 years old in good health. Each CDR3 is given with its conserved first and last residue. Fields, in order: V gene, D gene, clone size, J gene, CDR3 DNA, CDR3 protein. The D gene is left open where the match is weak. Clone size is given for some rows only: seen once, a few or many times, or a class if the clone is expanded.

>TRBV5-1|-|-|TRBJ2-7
TGCGCCAGCAGCTTACAGGGAGAAGCCTACGAGCAGTACTTC
CASSLQGEAYEQYF
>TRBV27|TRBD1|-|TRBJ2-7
TGTGCCAGCAGTCCTCGGACAGGGTACGAGCAGTACTTC
CASSPRTGYEQYF
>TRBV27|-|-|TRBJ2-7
TGTGCCAGCAGTTTATATCGGAGCACATCTTACGAGCAGTACTTC
CASSLYRSTSYEQYF
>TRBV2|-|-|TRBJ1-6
TGTGCCAGCAGTACCACAGGGAATTCACCCCTCCACTTT
CASSTTGNSPLHF
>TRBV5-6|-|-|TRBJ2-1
TGTGCCAGCAGCTTGATCTTCAGGGGCCGCGGGGGAAGCAATGAGCAGTTCTTC
CASSLIFRGRGGSNEQFF
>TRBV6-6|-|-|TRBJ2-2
TGTGCCAGCAGTGGGCGGAACACCGGGGAGCTGTTTTTT
CASSGRNTGELFF
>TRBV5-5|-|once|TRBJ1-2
TGTGCCAGCAGCTCGGTCCCAAACTATGGCTACACCTTC
CASSSVPNYGYTF
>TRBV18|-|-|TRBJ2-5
TGTGCCAGCTCACCACCGGTCGGGGAGACCCAGTACTTC
CASSPPVGETQYF
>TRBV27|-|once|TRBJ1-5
TGTGCCAGCAGTTTATCCAGGTTCCAGCCCCAGCATTTT
CASSLSRFQPQHF
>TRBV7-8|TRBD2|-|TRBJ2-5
TGTGCCAGCAGTCGAGGGCCAGGACTAGCGGGGGGGATAAAGACCCAGTACTTC
CASSRGPGLAGGIKTQYF
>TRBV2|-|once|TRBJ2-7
TGTGCCAGCAGAGCGACAGGTGTCTCCTACGAGCAGTACTTC
CASRATGVSYEQYF
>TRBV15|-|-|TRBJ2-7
TGTGCCACCAGCAGAGTTCGTGACTACGAGCAGTACTTC
CATSRVRDYEQYF
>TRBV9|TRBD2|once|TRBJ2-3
TGTGCGAGGGGCGGAGCGGGAGGCACAGATACGCAGTATTTT
CARGGAGGTDTQYF
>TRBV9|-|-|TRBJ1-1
TGTGCCAGCAGCCTGGGGGGGGGCACTGAAGCTTTCTTT
CASSLGGGTEAFF
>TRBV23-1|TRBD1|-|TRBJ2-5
TGCGCCTCTAAGGCCAAGACAGGGAAGCAAGAGACCCAGTACTTC
CASKAKTGKQETQYF
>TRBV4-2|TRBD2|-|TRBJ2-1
TGTGCCAGCAGCCGGACTAGCGGGTACGACAATGAGCAGTTCTTC
CASSRTSGYDNEQFF
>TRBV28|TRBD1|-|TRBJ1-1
TGTGCCAGCAGCCAACCGAGGGACAGGTATATGAACACTGAAGCTTTCTTT
CASSQPRDRYMNTEAFF
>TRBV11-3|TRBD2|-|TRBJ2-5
TGTGCCAGCAGCTTAGATGCCCTAGCGGGAGGAGAGACCCAGTACTTC
CASSLDALAGGETQYF
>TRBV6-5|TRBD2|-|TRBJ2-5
TGTGCCAGCAGTTCCTTCGGGGTAGCGGGAGAGACCCAGTACTTC
CASSSFGVAGETQYF
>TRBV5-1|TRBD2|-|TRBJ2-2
TGCGCCAGCAGCTTGGAAGCGGGGGCCCTCCCCGGGGAGCTGTTTTTT
CASSLEAGALPGELFF
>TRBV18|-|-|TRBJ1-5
TGTGCCAGCTCACCGGGGGACGGCAATCAGCCCCAGCATTTT
CASSPGDGNQPQHF
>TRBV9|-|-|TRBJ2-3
TGTGCCAGCAGTGGGGGCGCAGATACGCAGTATTTT
CASSGGADTQYF